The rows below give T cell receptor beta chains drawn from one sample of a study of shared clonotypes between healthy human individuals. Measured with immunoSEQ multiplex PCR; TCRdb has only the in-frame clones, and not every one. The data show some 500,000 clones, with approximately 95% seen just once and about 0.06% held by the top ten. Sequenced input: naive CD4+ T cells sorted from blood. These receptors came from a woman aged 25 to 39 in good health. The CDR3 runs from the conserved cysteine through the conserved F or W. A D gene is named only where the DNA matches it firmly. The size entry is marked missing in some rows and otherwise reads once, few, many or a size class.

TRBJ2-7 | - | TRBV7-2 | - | TGTGCCAGCAGCTTAACAGTGTCCTCCTACGAGCAGTACTTC | CASSLTVSSYEQYF
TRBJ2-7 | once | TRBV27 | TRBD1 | TGTGCCAGCAGTTTACGCCCCACGGGACAGGGGGCCTACGAGCAGTACTTC | CASSLRPTGQGAYEQYF
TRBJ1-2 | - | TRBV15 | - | TGTGCCACCAGCAGAGCAGGGGATGGCTACACCTTC | CATSRAGDGYTF
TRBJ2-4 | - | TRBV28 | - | TGTGCCAGCAGTTCCGCCCCCGGGTCGCCTCGGGATATTCAGTACTTC | CASSSAPGSPRDIQYF
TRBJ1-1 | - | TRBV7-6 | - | TGTGCCAGCAGCTTACGAGGGGAGAGCGCTGAAGCTTTCTTT | CASSLRGESAEAFF
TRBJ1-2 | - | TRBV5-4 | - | TGTGCCAGCAGCTTGTGGCGGGGGATTCGCTTCTATGGCTACACCTTC | CASSLWRGIRFYGYTF
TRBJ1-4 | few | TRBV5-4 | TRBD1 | TGTGCCACCAAGACAGGGGGCAGTGAAAAACTGTTTTTT | CATKTGGSEKLFF
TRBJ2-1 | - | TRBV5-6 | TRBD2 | TGTGCCAGCAGCTTGCCTAGCGGGAGAGTATACAATGAGCAGTTCTTC | CASSLPSGRVYNEQFF
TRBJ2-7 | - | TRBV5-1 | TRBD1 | TGCGCCAGCAGCGAGTATCCGGGACAGGAGTCCTACGAGCAGTACTTC | CASSEYPGQESYEQYF
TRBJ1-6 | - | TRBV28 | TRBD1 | TGTGCCAGCAGTTCGGGACAGGGGTTTTCACCCCTCCACTTT | CASSSGQGFSPLHF
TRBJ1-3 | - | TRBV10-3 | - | TGTGCCATCAGGGGGACGGTGGAAGGAAACACCATATATTTT | CAIRGTVEGNTIYF
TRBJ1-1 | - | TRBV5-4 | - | TGTGCCAGCAGCTTACAGGGAAGGGAAGCTTTCTTT | CASSLQGREAFF
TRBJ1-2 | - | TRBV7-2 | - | TGTGCCAGCAGCTTAGATCGGGGGGCCGGCTATGGCTACACCTTC | CASSLDRGAGYGYTF
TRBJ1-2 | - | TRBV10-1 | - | TGCGCCAGCAGTGGGGGGCAGGGGACGGACTATGGCTACACCTTC | CASSGGQGTDYGYTF
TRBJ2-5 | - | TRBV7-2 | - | TGTGCCAGCAGCTTAGTTGAGGAGACCCAGTACTTC | CASSLVEETQYF
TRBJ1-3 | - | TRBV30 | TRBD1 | TGTGCCTGGCAAACAGGGGCGGGAGGAAACACCATATATTTT | CAWQTGAGGNTIYF
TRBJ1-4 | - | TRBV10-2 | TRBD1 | TGCGCCAGCAGGGGACAGGGAGTGACTAATGAAAAACTGTTTTTT | CASRGQGVTNEKLFF
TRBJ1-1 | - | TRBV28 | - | TGTGCCAGCAGGGGGCCAGGTTCCGAGACTGAAGCTTTCTTT | CASRGPGSETEAFF
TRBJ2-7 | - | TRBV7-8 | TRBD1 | TGTGCCAGCAGCTCCGTAGGGGGCATGGTTGCTGACGAGCAGTACTTC | CASSSVGGMVADEQYF
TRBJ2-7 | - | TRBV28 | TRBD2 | TGTGCCAGCAGTTCCTTTAGCGGGTCCAGCTCCTACGAGCAGTACTTC | CASSSFSGSSSYEQYF
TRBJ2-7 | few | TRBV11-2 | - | TGTGCCAGCAGCTTAGTGATGGGCTACGAGCAGTACTTC | CASSLVMGYEQYF
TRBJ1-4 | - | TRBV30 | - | TGTGCCTGGAGCTACGGGGCGCGTGATGAAAAACTGTTTTTT | CAWSYGARDEKLFF
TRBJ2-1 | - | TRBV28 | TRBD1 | TGTGCCAGCAGTTCCCTGACAGGGAGTCCCTACAATGAGCAGTTCTTC | CASSSLTGSPYNEQFF
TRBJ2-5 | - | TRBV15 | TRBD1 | TGTGCCACCAGCTTGAACAGGGGTGACCAAGAGACCCAGTACTTC | CATSLNRGDQETQYF
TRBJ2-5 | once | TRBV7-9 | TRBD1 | TGTGCCAGCAGCTTAGGGTCAACCAGGGGGCTGGAGACCCAGTACTTC | CASSLGSTRGLETQYF
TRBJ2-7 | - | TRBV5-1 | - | TGCGCCAGCAGCGAGGGTGTCTCCTACGAGCAGTACTTC | CASSEGVSYEQYF